This TCR beta chain was identified in a study of blood T cell repertoires in COVID-19. The authors' processing: Using reference gene primer amplification, nucleated cell counts were estimated. Assay: immunoSEQ multiplex PCR; the TCRdb copy retains only in-frame clones and omits some. That table supplies the V and J calls and clone size; D and trimming were determined from the DNA. The table lists a few hundred thousand clones, roughly 87% of them singletons, with approximately 5.4% in the top ten. Participant-reported clinical history was the basis for cohort assignment. This receptor was obtained from a woman in her fifties or sixties who had recovered from COVID-19. Sequenced: PBMCs or T cells enriched from blood (not recorded which).

CDR3 amino acids: CASSPDRLHTEAFF. The DNA of the CDR3 is TGTGCCAGCAGCCCCGACAGGCTCCACACTGAAGCTTTCTTT. J is TRBJ1-1 and V is TRBV11-2; D is perhaps TRBD1 (6 bases). V lost 5 bases and J 3 bases, leaving 13 bases between the germline ends. Germline CDR1 reads SGHAT; CDR2 reads FQNNGV. CDR3 length equals 14 residues.